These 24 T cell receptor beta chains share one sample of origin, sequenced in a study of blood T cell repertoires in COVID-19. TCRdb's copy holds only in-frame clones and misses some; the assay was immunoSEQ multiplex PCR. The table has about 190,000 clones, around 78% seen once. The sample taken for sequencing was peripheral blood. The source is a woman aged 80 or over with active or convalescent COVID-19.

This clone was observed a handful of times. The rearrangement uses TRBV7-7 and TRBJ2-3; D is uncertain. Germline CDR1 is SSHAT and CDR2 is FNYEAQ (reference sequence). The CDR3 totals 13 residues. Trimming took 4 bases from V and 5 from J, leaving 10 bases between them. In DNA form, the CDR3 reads TGTGCCAGCAGCTCCTCCTATATAGATACGCAGTATTTT. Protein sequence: CASSSSYIDTQYF.

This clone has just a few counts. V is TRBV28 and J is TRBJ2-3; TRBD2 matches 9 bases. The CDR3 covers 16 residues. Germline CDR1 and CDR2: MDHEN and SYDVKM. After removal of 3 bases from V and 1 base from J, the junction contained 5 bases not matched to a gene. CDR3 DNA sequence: TGTGCCAGCAGTTTGCTCGCTAGCGGGGGCACAGATACGCAGTATTTT. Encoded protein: CASSLLASGGTDTQYF.

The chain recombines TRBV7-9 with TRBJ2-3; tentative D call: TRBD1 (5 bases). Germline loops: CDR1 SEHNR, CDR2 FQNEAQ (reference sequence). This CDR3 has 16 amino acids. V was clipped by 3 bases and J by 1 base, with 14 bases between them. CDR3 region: CASSFWGAGRTDTQYF. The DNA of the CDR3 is TGTGCCAGCAGCTTTTGGGGTGCAGGGCGCACAGATACGCAGTATTTT.

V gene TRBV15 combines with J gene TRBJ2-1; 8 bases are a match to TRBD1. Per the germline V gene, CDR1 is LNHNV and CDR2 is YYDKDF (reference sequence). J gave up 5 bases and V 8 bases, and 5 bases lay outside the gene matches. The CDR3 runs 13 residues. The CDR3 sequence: CATCQGANNEQFF. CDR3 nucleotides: TGTGCCACCTGTCAGGGGGCGAACAATGAGCAGTTCTTC.

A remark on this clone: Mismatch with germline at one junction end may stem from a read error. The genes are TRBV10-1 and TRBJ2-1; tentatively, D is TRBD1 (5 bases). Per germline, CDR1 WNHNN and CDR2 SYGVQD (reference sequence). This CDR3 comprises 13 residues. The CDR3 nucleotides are TGCGCCAGCAGTGACCCGAACAGGAATGGGCAGTTCTTC. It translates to CASSDPNRNGQFF.

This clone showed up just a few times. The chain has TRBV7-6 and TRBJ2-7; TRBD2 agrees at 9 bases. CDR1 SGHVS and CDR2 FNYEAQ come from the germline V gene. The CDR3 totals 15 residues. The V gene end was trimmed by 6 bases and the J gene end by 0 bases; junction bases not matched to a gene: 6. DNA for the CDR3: TGTGCCAGCAGTCGGACTAGCGAAAGCTCCTACGAGCAGTACTTC. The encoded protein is CASSRTSESSYEQYF.

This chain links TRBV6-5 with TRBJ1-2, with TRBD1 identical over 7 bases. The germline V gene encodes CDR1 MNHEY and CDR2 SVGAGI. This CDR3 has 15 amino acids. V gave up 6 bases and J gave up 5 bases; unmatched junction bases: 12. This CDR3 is CASRHSRDSSYGYTF. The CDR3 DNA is TGTGCCAGCAGACACAGCCGGGACAGTTCTTATGGCTACACCTTC.

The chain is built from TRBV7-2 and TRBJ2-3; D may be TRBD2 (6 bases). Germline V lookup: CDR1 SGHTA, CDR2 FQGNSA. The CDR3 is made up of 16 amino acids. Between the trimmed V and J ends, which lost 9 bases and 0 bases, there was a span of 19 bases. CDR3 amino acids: CARTRGRIGSTDTQYF. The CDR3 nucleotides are TGTGCCAGGACTAGAGGGCGGATAGGTAGCACAGATACGCAGTATTTT.

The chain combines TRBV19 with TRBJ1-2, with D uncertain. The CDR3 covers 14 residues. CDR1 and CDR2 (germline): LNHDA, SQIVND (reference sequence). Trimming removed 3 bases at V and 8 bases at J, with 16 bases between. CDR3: CASSIGLTNEGYTF. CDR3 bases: TGTGCCAGTAGTATCGGACTAACTAATGAGGGCTACACCTTC.

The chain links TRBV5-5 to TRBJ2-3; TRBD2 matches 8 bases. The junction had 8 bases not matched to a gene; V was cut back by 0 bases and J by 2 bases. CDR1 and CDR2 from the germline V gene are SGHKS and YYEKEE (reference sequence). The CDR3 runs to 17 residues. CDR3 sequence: CASSLAGGATYTDTQYF. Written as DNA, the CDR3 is TGTGCCAGCAGCTTGGCCGGGGGGGCTACCTACACAGATACGCAGTATTTT.

The CDR3 spells CASSHRQGAKNIQYF. The CDR3 DNA follows: TGTGCCAGCAGCCATCGACAGGGGGCCAAAAACATTCAGTACTTC. V gene TRBV3-1 (or the pseudogene TRBV3-2) combines with J gene TRBJ2-4; 8 bases are a match to TRBD1. CDR3 size: 15 residues. Germline V gene data show CDR1 as LGHDT and CDR2 as YNNKEL (reference sequence). The J segment lost 1 base and the V segment lost 3 bases, leaving 2 bases of the junction unmatched.

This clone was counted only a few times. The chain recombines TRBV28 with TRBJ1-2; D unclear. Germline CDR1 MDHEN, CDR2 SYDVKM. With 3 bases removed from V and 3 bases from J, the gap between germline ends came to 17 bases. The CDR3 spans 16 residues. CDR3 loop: CASSFRTVPRDYGYTF. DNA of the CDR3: TGTGCCAGCAGTTTCCGGACTGTCCCTCGGGACTATGGCTACACCTTC.

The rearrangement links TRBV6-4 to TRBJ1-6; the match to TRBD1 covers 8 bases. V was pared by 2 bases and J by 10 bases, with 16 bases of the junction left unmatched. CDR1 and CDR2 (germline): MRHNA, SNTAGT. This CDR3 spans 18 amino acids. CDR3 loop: CASSDPGQGGGRGSPLHF. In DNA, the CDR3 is TGTGCCAGCAGTGACCCCGGACAGGGTGGGGGGCGAGGATCACCCCTCCACTTT.

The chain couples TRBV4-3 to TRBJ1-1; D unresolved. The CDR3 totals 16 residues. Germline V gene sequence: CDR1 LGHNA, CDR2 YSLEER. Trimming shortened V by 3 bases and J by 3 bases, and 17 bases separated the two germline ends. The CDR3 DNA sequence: TGCGCCAGCAGCCAGGTCCGTAGCCGGATGGACACTGAAGCTTTCTTT. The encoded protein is CASSQVRSRMDTEAFF.

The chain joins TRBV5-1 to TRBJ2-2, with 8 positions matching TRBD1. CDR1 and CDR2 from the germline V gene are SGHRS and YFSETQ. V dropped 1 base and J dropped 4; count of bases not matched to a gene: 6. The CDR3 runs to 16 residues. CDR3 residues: CASSLRQGSVTGELFF. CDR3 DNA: TGCGCCAGCAGCTTGAGACAGGGGTCGGTCACCGGGGAGCTGTTTTTT.

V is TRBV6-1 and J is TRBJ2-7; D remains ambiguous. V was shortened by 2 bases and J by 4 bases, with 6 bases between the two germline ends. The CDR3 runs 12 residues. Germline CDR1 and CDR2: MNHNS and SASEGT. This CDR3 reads CASSETQYEQYF. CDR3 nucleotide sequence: TGTGCCAGCAGTGAAACACAATACGAGCAGTACTTC.

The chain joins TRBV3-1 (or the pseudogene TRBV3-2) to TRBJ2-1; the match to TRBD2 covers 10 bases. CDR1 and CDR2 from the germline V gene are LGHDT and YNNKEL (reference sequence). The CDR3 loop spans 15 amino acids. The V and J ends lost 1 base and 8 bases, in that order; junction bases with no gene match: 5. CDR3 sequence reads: CASSQGSGGAYEQFF. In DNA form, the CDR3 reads TGTGCCAGCAGCCAAGGAAGCGGGGGGGCCTATGAGCAGTTCTTC.

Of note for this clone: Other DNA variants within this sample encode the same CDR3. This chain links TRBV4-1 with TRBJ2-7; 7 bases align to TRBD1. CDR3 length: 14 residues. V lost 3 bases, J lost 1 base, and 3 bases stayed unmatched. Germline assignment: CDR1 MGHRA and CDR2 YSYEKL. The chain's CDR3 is CASSQGTVSYEQYF. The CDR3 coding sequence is TGCGCCAGCAGCCAGGGGACAGTTTCCTACGAGCAGTACTTC.

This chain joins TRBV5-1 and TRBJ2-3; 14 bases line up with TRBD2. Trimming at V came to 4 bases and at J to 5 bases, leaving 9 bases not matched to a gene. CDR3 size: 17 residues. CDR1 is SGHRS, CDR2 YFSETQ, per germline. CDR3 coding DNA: TGCGCCAGCAGCCTTCCGACTAGCGGGGGGGCCGAAGATACGCAGTATTTT. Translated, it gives CASSLPTSGGAEDTQYF.

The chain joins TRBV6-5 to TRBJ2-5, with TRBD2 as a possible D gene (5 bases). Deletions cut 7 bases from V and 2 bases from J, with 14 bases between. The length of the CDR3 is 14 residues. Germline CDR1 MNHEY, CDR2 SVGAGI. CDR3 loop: CASKGRAVQETQYF. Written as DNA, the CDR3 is TGTGCCAGCAAAGGGCGGGCCGTACAAGAGACCCAGTACTTC.

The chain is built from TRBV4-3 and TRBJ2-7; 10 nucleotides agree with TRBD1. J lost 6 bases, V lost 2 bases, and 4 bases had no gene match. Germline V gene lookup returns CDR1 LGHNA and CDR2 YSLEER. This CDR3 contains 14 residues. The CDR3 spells CASSQRQGAGEQYF. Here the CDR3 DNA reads TGCGCCAGCAGCCAACGACAGGGGGCGGGCGAGCAGTACTTC.

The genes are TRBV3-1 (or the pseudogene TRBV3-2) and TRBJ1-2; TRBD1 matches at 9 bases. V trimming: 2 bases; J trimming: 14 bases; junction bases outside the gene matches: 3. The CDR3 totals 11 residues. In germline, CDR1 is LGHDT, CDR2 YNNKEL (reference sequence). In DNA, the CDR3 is TGTGCCAGCAGCCAAACAGGGGGCAGAACCTTC. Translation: CASSQTGGRTF.

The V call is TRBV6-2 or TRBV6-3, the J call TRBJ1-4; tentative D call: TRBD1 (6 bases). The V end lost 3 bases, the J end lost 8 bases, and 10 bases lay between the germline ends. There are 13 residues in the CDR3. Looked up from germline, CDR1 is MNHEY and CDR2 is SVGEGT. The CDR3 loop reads CASSYRTVEKLFF. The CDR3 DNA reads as TGTGCCAGCAGTTATCGGACAGTGGAAAAACTGTTTTTT.

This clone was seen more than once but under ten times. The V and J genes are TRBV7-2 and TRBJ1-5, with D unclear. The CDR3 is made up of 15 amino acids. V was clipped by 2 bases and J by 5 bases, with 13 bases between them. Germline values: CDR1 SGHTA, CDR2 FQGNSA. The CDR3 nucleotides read TGTGCCAGCAGCTTAAGTGGCAGCGAAGATCAGCCCCAGCATTTT. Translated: CASSLSGSEDQPQHF. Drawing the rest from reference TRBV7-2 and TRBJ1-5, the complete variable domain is GAGVSQSPSNKVTEKGKDVELRCDPISGHTALYWYRQSLGQGLEFLIYFQGNSAPDKSGLPSDRFSAERTGGSVSTLTIQRTQQEDSAVYLCASSLSGSEDQPQHFGDGTRLSIL.